The 2 T cell receptor beta chains below all came from one sample that was sequenced in a study of cytomegalovirus exposure and HLA in healthy donors. This PCR relied on a set of 60 Vbeta primers and 13 Jbeta primers. Profiled with immunoSEQ multiplex PCR; TCRdb holds only in-frame clones, not every one. This sample carries a few hundred thousand clones, 80% to 95% of them seen once, and the ten largest clones take around 1.7%. The specimen was PBMCs. The receptor set was obtained from a girl aged 2-15 years in good health and CMV-seronegative.

V is TRBV7-9 and J is TRBJ2-7; D possibly corresponds to TRBD1 (5 bases). Between the trimmed V and J ends, which lost 2 bases and 2 bases, there was a span of 7 bases. The CDR3 runs to 13 residues. Per the germline V gene, CDR1 is SEHNR and CDR2 is FQNEAQ (reference sequence). The CDR3 nucleotides read TGTGCCAGCAGCTTAAGGGGCCCCTACGAGCAGTACTTC. It translates to CASSLRGPYEQYF.

Note on this clone: One end of the junction fails to match germline, which may point to a read error. The chain uses TRBV13 and TRBJ1-1, with a weak D call TRBD1 (6 bases). Looked up from germline, CDR1 is PRHDT and CDR2 is FYEKMQ (reference sequence). The CDR3 spans 14 residues. CDR3 sequence (DNA): TGTACCAGCAGCCTGGGACATTTGAACACTGAAGCTTTCTTT. Translating gives CTSSLGHLNTEAFF.